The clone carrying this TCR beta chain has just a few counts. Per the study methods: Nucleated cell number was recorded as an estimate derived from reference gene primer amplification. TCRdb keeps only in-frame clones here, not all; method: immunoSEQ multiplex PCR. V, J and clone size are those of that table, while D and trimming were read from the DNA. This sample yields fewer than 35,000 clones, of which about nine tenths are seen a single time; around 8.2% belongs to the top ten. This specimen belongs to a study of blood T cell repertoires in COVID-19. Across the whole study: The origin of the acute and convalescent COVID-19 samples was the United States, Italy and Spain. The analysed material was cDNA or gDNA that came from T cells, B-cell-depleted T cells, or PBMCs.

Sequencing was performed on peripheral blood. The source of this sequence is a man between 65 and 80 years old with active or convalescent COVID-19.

CDR3 DNA: TGTGCCAGCAGCTTAGACCCCTACTCGGGGGAGCAGTACTTC. It is translated as CASSLDPYSGEQYF. V is TRBV7-2 and J is TRBJ2-7; possibly TRBD2 for D (5 bases). The length of the CDR3 is 14 residues. Germline-derived CDR1 and CDR2 are SGHTA and FQGNSA. Trimming shortened V by 1 base and J by 7 bases, and 14 bases separated the two germline ends.